This is a list of T cell receptor beta chains from one sample in a study of post-analysis software for immune sequencing data. TCRdb processed the PCR reads anew with MiXCR; each CDR3 protein has one entry. The sample has hundreds of thousands of distinct CDR3 sequences, around 27% seen once. The sample comprised blood. These TCRs come from a girl aged 10-17 years with multiple sclerosis. CDR3s include the opening cysteine and the closing phenylalanine or tryptophan.

j_gene: TRBJ2-7; v_gene: TRBV7-9; CDR3aa: CASSFPTSREQYF
j_gene: TRBJ2-3; v_gene: TRBV7-2; CDR3aa: CASSLRLGGVGTDTQYF
j_gene: TRBJ1-1; v_gene: TRBV29-1; CDR3aa: CSAWAGGYQTEAFF
j_gene: TRBJ2-7; v_gene: TRBV9; CDR3aa: CASSVGGSSYEQYF
j_gene: TRBJ2-7; v_gene: TRBV15; CDR3aa: CATSRGPSGVHYEQYF
j_gene: TRBJ2-7; v_gene: TRBV10-3; CDR3aa: CAISESKGGEQYF
j_gene: TRBJ2-3; v_gene: TRBV29-1; CDR3aa: CSVAGTSGTATDTQYF
j_gene: TRBJ2-3; v_gene: TRBV29-1; CDR3aa: CSVEQGANTQYF
j_gene: TRBJ1-2; v_gene: TRBV20-1; CDR3aa: CSARDSGPRPDYGYTF
j_gene: TRBJ1-6; v_gene: TRBV12-3/TRBV12-4; CDR3aa: CASSSPGQGFNSPLHF
j_gene: TRBJ1-1; v_gene: TRBV6-2/TRBV6-3; CDR3aa: CASSFPRPSLRVGTEAFF
j_gene: TRBJ2-3; v_gene: TRBV19; CDR3aa: CASSRVRWDTQYF
j_gene: TRBJ2-3; v_gene: TRBV5-1; CDR3aa: CASSTVLGTDTQYF
j_gene: TRBJ2-1; v_gene: TRBV29-1; CDR3aa: CSVGGQGSGTPRDEQFF
j_gene: TRBJ2-3; v_gene: TRBV27; CDR3aa: CASAPLAGPSTDTQYF
j_gene: TRBJ1-4; v_gene: TRBV19; CDR3aa: CASSSPGTSATNEKLFF
j_gene: TRBJ1-4; v_gene: TRBV25-1; CDR3aa: CASSESSEKLFF
j_gene: TRBJ1-1; v_gene: TRBV9; CDR3aa: CASSVGQANTEAFF
j_gene: TRBJ2-5; v_gene: TRBV12-3/TRBV12-4; CDR3aa: CASARGVRETQYF
j_gene: TRBJ1-1; v_gene: TRBV5-1; CDR3aa: CASSNPGELGGTEAFF
j_gene: TRBJ2-5; v_gene: TRBV7-2; CDR3aa: CASSLGYAQETQYF
j_gene: TRBJ2-3; v_gene: TRBV3-1; CDR3aa: CASSQEFGRPVADTQYF
j_gene: TRBJ2-5; v_gene: TRBV5-1; CDR3aa: CASSSPRIGGIGETQYF